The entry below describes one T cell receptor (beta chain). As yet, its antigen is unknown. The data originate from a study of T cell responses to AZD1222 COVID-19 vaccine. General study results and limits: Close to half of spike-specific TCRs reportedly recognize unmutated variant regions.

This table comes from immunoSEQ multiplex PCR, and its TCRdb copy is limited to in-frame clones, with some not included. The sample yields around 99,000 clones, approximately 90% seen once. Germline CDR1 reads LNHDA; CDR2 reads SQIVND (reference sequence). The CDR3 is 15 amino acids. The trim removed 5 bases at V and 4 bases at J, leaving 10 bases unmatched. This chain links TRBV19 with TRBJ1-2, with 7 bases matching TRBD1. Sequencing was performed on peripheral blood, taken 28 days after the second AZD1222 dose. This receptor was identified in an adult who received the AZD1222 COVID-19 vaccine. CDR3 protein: CASSGTGTESYGYTF. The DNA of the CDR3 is TGTGCCAGTAGTGGAACCGGGACAGAGAGCTATGGCTACACCTTC.